This TCR beta chain was documented in a study of cytomegalovirus exposure and HLA in healthy donors. Broader study findings: A list of 150 or so TCR beta chains associated with cytomegalovirus was given. When presence/absence was analysed, sequencing depth was taken to be roughly uniform across donors. Sequencing likely produced, as an artifact, a cluster of highly shared sequence variants.

V shed 2 bases and J shed 6 bases, with 4 bases lying between them. The CDR3 runs to 11 residues. CDR1 and CDR2 (germline): LNHDA, SQIVND (reference sequence). This clone has only a few counts. The antigen remains unidentified. Vbeta (60) and Jbeta (13) primers were used in the PCR. Repertoires were generated with immunoSEQ multiplex PCR, while TCRdb's copy carries only in-frame clones and drops some. The sample yields around 85,000 clones, around 82% seen once. This sequence was found in a male donor in good health and CMV-seronegative. This chain joins TRBV19 and TRBJ1-1; D is undetermined. The sample consisted of PBMCs. CDR3 sequence (DNA): TGTGCCAGTAGTATACAGGCTGAAGCTTTCTTT. It is translated as CASSIQAEAFF.